This T cell receptor beta chain was sequenced during a study of blood T cell repertoires in COVID-19. CDR3 length: 18 amino acids. V lost 5 bases to trimming and J lost 9 bases; unmatched junction nucleotides: 16. CDR1 is SGHVS and CDR2 is FNYEAQ in the germline V gene. Clones were read by immunoSEQ multiplex PCR, and TCRdb kept only the in-frame ones, dropping some. This repertoire shows about 410,000 clones, 86% found once; its top ten account for 1.4%. This TCR was sampled from a woman aged 30 to 39 with active or convalescent COVID-19. V and J are TRBV7-6 and TRBJ2-1; TRBD2 agrees at 13 bases. Sequencing input: peripheral blood. CDR3 residues: CASSPDPSGLAGITEQFF. Written as DNA, the CDR3 is TGTGCCAGCAGCCCGGACCCGTCGGGACTAGCGGGAATTACTGAGCAGTTCTTC.